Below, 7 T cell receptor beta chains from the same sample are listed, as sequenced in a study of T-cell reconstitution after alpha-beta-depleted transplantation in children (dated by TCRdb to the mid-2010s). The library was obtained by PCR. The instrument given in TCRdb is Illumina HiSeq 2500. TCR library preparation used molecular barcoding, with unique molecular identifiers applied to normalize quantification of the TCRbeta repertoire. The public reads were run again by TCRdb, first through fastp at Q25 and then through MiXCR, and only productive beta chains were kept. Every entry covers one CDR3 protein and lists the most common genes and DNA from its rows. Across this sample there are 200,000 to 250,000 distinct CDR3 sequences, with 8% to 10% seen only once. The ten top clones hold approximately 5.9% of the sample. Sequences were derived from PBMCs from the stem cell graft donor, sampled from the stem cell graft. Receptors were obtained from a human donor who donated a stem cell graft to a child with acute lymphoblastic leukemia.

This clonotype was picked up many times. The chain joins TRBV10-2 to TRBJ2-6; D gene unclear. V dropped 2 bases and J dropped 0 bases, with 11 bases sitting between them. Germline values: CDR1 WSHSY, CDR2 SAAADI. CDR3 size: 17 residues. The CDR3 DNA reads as TGCGCCAGCAGTGAGCAGGTGAGCCCCTCTGGGGCCAACGTCCTGACTTTC. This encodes CASSEQVSPSGANVLTF.

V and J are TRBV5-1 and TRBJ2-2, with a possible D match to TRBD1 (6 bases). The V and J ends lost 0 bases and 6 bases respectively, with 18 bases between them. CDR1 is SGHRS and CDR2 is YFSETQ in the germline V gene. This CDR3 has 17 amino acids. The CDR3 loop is CASSLEDRGAFSGELFF. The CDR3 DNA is TGCGCCAGCAGCTTGGAGGACAGAGGTGCGTTCTCCGGGGAGCTGTTTTTT.

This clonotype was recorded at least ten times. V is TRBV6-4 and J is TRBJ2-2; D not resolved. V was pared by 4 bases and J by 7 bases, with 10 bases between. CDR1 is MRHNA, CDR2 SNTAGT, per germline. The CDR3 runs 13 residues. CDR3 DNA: TGTGCCAGCAGTGTTGAAGGGATCGGGGAGCTGTTTTTT. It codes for CASSVEGIGELFF.

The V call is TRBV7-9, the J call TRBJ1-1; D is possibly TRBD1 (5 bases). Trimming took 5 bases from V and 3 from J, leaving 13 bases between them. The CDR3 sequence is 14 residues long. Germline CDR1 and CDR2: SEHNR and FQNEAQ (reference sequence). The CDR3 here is CASSTRGGDTEAFF. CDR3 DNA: TGTGCCAGCAGCACCCGCGGAGGGGACACTGAAGCTTTCTTT.

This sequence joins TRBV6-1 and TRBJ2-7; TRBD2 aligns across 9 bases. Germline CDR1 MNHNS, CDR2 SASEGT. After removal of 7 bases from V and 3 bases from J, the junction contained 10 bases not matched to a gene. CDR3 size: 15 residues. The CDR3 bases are TGTGCCAGCAACCCAGCGGGGGGTTATCTCTACGAGCAGTACTTC. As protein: CASNPAGGYLYEQYF.

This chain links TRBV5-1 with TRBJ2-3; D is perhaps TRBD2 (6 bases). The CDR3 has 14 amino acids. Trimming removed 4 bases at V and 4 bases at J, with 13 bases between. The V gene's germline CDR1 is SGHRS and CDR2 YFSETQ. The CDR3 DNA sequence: TGCGCCAGCAGCACGGGGGAAGGCGCAGATACGCAGTATTTT. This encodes CASSTGEGADTQYF. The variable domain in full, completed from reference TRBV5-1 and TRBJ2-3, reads KAGVTQTPRYLIKTRGQQVTLSCSPISGHRSVSWYQQTPGQGLQFLFEYFSETQRNKGNFPGRFSGRQFSNSRSEMNVSTLELGDSALYLCASSTGEGADTQYFGPGTRLTVL.

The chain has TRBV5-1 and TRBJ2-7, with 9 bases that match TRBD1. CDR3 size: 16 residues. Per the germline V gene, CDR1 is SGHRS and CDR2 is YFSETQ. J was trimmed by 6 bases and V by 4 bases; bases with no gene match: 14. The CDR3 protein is CASSKSDRGLSSEQYF. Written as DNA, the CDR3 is TGCGCCAGCAGCAAATCGGACAGGGGCTTATCTAGCGAGCAGTACTTC.